A selection of T cell receptor beta chains follows, all from one sample in a study of cytomegalovirus exposure and HLA in healthy donors. The repertoire was sequenced with immunoSEQ multiplex PCR; TCRdb's copy has only in-frame clones and lacks some. The sample records about 150,000 clones, just under 75% being singletons. The sequencing input was PBMCs. These receptors were collected from a woman younger than 30 in good health and CMV-seronegative. The CDR3 runs from the conserved cysteine through the conserved F or W. The order of the fields is V gene, CDR3 length, clone size, J gene, D gene, CDR3 DNA, CDR3 protein. D genes are given only for firm matches. Some rows have no size entry. The others give once, few or many, or a class for an expanded clone.

V: TRBV28
length: 12
size: -
J: TRBJ2-1
D: -
DNA: TGTGCCAGCACACGGGCCTACAATGAGCAGTTCTTC
CDR3: CASTRAYNEQFF

V: TRBV5-4
length: 18
size: -
J: TRBJ2-1
D: TRBD1
DNA: TGTGCCAGCAGCCTCCCTAAACCGGGACAGGGGTCCTACAATGAGCAGTTCTTC
CDR3: CASSLPKPGQGSYNEQFF

V: TRBV9
length: 15
size: -
J: TRBJ2-7
D: -
DNA: TGTGCCAGCAGCGTAGACCCATCAGGGGCCTACGAGCAGTACTTC
CDR3: CASSVDPSGAYEQYF

V: TRBV29-1
length: 13
size: -
J: TRBJ2-2
D: -
DNA: TGCAGCGTTTTACACCCGAACACCGGGGAGCTGTTTTTT
CDR3: CSVLHPNTGELFF

V: TRBV7-2
length: 15
size: once
J: TRBJ1-1
D: -
DNA: TGTGCCAGCAGCTTAGGTTGGGGGGGAACCACTGAAGCTTTCTTT
CDR3: CASSLGWGGTTEAFF

V: TRBV9
length: 15
size: -
J: TRBJ1-3
D: -
DNA: TGTGCCAGCAGCCAGAGCGGGGGCTCTGGAAACACCATATATTTT
CDR3: CASSQSGGSGNTIYF

V: TRBV7-2
length: 15
size: -
J: TRBJ2-5
D: -
DNA: TGTGCCAGCAGCTCCCGACTCTCGGAGGTGGAGACCCAGTACTTC
CDR3: CASSSRLSEVETQYF

V: TRBV28
length: 15
size: -
J: TRBJ1-1
D: -
DNA: TGTGCCAGCAGTCCTTCGACAGCCATGAACACTGAAGCTTTCTTT
CDR3: CASSPSTAMNTEAFF

V: TRBV5-1
length: 16
size: -
J: TRBJ2-2
D: -
DNA: TGCGCCAGCAGCCCGGCGGAGGGGGCGACTACCGGGGAGCTGTTTTTT
CDR3: CASSPAEGATTGELFF

V: TRBV20-1
length: 11
size: -
J: TRBJ2-1
D: -
DNA: TGCAGTGCTAGAGGAGGGGGTGAGCAGTTCTTC
CDR3: CSARGGGEQFF

V: TRBV28
length: 17
size: once
J: TRBJ1-3
D: -
DNA: TGTGCCAGCAGTTTTGGGCCGCTCCCCAGCTCTGGAAACACCATATATTTT
CDR3: CASSFGPLPSSGNTIYF

V: TRBV7-9
length: 15
size: few
J: TRBJ1-2
D: TRBD1
DNA: TGTGCCAGCAGCCAAACAGGGGGGATGCGCTATGGCTACACCTTC
CDR3: CASSQTGGMRYGYTF

V: TRBV27
length: 12
size: -
J: TRBJ1-2
D: TRBD1
DNA: TGTGCCAGCGCAACGACAGGGAGCGGCTACACCTTC
CDR3: CASATTGSGYTF

V: TRBV14
length: 15
size: -
J: TRBJ2-7
D: TRBD1
DNA: TGTGCCAGCAGCCAAGATATTGGACAGGGCTACGAGCAGTACTTC
CDR3: CASSQDIGQGYEQYF

V: TRBV7-2
length: 15
size: -
J: TRBJ2-2
D: TRBD1
DNA: TGTGCCAGCAGCTTAGAGACAGGGGTCACCGGGGAGCTGTTTTTT
CDR3: CASSLETGVTGELFF

V: TRBV27
length: 15
size: -
J: TRBJ2-1
D: TRBD2
DNA: TGTGCCAGCACACTCGGGACTAGCGGGGGAAATGAGCAGTTCTTC
CDR3: CASTLGTSGGNEQFF

V: TRBV7-8
length: 18
size: -
J: TRBJ2-2
D: -
DNA: TGTGCCAGCAGCTTGCAAGGAGAGGTCCTTAGCTTTTATGGGGAGCTGTTTTTT
CDR3: CASSLQGEVLSFYGELFF

V: TRBV28
length: 15
size: -
J: TRBJ1-2
D: TRBD1
DNA: TGTGCCAGCAGTTCACCGGGACAGGCGAACTATGGCTACACCTTC
CDR3: CASSSPGQANYGYTF